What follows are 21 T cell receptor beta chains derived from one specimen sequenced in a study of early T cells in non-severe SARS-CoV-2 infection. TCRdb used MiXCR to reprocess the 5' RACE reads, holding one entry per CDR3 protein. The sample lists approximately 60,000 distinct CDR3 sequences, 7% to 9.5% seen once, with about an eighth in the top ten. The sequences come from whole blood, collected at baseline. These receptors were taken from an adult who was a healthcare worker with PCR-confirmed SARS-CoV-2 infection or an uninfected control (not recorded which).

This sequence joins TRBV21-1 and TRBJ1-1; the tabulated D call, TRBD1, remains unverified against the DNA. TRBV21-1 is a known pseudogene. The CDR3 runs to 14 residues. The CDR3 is CASSGDRGRAEAFF. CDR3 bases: TGTGCCAGCAGCGGGGACAGGGGTAGGGCTGAAGCTTTCTTT.

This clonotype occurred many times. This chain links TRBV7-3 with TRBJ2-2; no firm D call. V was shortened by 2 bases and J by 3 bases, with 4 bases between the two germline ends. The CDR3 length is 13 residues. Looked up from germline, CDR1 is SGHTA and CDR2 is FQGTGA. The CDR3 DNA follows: TGTGCCAGCAGCTTATCACACACCGGGGAGCTGTTTTTT. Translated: CASSLSHTGELFF.

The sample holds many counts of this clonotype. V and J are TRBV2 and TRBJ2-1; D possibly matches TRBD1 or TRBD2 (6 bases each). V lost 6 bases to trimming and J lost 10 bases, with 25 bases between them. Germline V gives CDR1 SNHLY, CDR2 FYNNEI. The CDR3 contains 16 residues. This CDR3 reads CASRPRDGGGQGEQFF. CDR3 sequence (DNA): TGTGCCAGCAGGCCCCGGGACGGAGGGGGGCAAGGGGAGCAGTTCTTC. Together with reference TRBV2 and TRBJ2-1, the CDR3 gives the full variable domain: EPEVTQTPSHQVTQMGQEVILRCVPISNHLYFYWYRQILGQKVEFLVSFYNNEISEKSEIFDDQFSVERPDGSNFTLKIRSTKLEDSAMYFCASRPRDGGGQGEQFFGPGTRLTVL.

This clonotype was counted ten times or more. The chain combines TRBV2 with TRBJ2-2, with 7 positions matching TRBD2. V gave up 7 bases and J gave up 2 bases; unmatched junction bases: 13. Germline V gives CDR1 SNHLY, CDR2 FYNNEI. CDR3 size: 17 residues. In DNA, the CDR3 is TGTGCCAGCACCGAGTTTCCTAGCGGACCTAACACCGGGGAGCTGTTTTTT. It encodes CASTEFPSGPNTGELFF.

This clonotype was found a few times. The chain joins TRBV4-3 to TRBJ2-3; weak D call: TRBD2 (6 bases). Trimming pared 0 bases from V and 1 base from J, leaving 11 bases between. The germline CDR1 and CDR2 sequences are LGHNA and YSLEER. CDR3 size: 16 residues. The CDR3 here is CASSQEGTGGTDTQYF. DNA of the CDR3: TGCGCCAGCAGCCAAGAAGGAACGGGGGGCACAGATACGCAGTATTTT.

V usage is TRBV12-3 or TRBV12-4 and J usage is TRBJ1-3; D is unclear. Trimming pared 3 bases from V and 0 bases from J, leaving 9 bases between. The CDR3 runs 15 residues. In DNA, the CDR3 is TGTGCCAGCAGTTTTGACCGAACCTCTGGAAACACCATATATTTT. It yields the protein CASSFDRTSGNTIYF.

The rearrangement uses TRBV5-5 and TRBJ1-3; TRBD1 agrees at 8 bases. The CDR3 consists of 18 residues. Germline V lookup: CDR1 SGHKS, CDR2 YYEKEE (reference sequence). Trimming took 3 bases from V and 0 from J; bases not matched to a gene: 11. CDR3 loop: CASSWDRTGGSSGNTIYF. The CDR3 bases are TGTGCCAGCAGCTGGGACCGAACAGGGGGGAGCTCTGGAAACACCATATATTTT.

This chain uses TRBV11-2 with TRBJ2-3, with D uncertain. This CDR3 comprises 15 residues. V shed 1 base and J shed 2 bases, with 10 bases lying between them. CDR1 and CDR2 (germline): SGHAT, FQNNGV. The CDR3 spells CASSLGSAATDTQYF. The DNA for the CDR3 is TGTGCCAGCAGCTTAGGGTCAGCCGCCACAGATACGCAGTATTTT.

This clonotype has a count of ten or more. Here the CDR3 DNA reads TGCAGTTTCCAGTCTAGCAATCAGCCCCAGCATTTT. This codes for CSFQSSNQPQHF. V usage is TRBV20-1 and J usage is TRBJ1-5; D remains ambiguous. The ends were cut back, 8 bases at V and 0 bases at J, with 8 bases in the middle. CDR3 length: 12 residues. Germline loops: CDR1 DFQATT, CDR2 SNEGSKA (reference sequence).

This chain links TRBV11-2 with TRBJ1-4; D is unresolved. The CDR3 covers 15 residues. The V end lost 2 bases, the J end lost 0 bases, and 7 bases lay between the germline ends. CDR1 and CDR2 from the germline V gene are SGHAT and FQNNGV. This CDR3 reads CASSLSRATNEKLFF. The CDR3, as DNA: TGTGCCAGCAGCTTAAGTAGGGCAACTAATGAAAAACTGTTTTTT.

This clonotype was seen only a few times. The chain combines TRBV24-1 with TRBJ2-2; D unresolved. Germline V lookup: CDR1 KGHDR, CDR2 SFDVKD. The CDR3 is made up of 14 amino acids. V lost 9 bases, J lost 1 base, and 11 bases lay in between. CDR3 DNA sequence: TGTGCCACCTCCGGGCCAAGGAACACCGGGGAGCTGTTTTTT. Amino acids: CATSGPRNTGELFF.

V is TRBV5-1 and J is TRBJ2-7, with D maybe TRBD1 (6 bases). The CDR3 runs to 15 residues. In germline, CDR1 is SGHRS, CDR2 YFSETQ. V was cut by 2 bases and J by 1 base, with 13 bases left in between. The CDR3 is CASSFRSGESYEQYF. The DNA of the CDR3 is TGCGCCAGCAGCTTTCGATCAGGGGAATCCTACGAGCAGTACTTC.

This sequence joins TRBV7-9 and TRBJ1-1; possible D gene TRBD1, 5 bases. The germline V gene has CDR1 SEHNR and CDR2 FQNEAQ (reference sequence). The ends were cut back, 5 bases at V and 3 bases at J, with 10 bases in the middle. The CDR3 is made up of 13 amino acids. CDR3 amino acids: CASSLIGDTEAFF. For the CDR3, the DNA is TGTGCCAGCAGCCTGATAGGGGACACTGAAGCTTTCTTT.

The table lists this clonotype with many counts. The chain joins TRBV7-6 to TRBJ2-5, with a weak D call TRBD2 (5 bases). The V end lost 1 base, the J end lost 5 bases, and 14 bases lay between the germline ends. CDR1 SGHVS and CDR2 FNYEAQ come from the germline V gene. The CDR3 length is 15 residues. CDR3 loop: CASSLEASPRETQYF. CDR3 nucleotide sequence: TGTGCCAGCAGCTTAGAGGCTAGCCCCCGCGAGACCCAGTACTTC.

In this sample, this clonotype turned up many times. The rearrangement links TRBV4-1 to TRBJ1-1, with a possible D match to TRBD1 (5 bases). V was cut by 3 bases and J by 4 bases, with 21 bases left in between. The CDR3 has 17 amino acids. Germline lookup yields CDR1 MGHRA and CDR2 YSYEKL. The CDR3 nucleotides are TGCGCCAGCAGCCAGCATCATGGGTTTTCGAGGGGCACTGAAGCTTTCTTT. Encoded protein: CASSQHHGFSRGTEAFF.

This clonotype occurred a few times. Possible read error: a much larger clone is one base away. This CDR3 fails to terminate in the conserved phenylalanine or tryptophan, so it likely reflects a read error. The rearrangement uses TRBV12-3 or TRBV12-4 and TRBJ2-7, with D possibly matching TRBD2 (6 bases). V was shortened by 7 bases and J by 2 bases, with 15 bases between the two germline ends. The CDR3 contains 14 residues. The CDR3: CASNRGGAAYEQYS. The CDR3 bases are TGTGCCAGCAATCGAGGCGGGGCCGCCTACGAGCAGTACTCC.

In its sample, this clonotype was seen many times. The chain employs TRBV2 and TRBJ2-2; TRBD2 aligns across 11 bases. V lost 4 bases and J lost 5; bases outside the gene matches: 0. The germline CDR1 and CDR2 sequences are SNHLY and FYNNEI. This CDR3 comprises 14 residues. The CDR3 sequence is CASSGTSGTGELFF. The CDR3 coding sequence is TGTGCCAGCAGTGGGACTAGCGGGACCGGGGAGCTGTTTTTT.

The CDR3 spells CASSPTGIQETQYF. DNA for the CDR3: TGTGCCAGCAGCCCTACAGGGATCCAAGAGACCCAGTACTTC. The gene calls are TRBV11-2 and TRBJ2-5, with a possible D match to TRBD1 (6 bases). Germline V CDR1 and CDR2: SGHAT, FQNNGV. The CDR3 has 14 residues. V lost 5 bases to trimming and J lost 1 base, with 11 bases between them.

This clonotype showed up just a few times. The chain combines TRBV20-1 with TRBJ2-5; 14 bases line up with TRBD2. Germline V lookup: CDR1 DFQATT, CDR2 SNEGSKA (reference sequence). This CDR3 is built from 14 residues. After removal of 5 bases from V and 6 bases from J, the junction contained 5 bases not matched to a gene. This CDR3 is CSAVTSGREKTQYF. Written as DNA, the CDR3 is TGCAGTGCTGTGACTAGCGGGAGGGAAAAGACCCAGTACTTC.

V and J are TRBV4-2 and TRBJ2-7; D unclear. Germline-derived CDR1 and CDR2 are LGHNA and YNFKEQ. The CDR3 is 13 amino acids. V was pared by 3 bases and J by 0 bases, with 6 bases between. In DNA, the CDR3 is TGTGCCAGCAGCCAGGGCAACTCCTACGAGCAGTACTTC. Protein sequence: CASSQGNSYEQYF.

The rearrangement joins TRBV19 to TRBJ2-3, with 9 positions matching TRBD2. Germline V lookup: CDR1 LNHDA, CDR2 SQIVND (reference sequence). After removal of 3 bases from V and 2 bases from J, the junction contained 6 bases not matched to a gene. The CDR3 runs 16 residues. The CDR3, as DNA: TGTGCCAGTAGTATTTCGCTAGCGGGATCCACAGATACGCAGTATTTT. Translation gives CASSISLAGSTDTQYF.